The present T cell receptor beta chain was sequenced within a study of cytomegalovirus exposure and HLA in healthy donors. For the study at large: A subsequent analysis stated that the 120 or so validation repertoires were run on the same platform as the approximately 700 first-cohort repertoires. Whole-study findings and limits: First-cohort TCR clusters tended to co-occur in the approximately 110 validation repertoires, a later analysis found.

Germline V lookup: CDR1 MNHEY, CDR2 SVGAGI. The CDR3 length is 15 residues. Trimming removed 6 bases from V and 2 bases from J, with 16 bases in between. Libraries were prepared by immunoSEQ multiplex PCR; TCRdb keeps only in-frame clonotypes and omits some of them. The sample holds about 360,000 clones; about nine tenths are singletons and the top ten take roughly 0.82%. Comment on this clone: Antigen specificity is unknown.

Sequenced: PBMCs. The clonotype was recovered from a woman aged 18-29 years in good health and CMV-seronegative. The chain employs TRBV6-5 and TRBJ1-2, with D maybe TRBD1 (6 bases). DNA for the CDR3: TGTGCCAGCAGGCAGGGGCGCTGGGGAAACTATGGCTACACCTTC. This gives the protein CASRQGRWGNYGYTF.